These 8 T cell receptor beta chains were sequenced from one sample in a study of shared clonotypes between healthy human individuals. The repertoire was sequenced with immunoSEQ multiplex PCR; TCRdb's copy has only in-frame clones and lacks some. This table holds millions of clones, 93% found once. Naive-designated CD8 cells lacked CD45RO, were positively enriched for CCR7, and omitted terminally differentiated effector memory CD45RA+ cells. The sequencing input was naive CD8+ T cells from PBMCs. The origin of the receptors is a man in his late teens or twenties in good health. Some clones in this sample may be carry-over from other donors' samples.

The chain has TRBV29-1 and TRBJ1-1; D uncertain. The V and J ends lost 3 bases and 6 bases respectively, with 5 bases between them. The CDR3 runs 10 residues. Per the germline V gene, CDR1 is SQVTM and CDR2 is ANQGSEA. CDR3 loop: CSVDYPEAFF. CDR3 coding DNA: TGCAGCGTTGATTACCCTGAAGCTTTCTTT.

This clone showed up just once. The chain links TRBV7-9 to TRBJ2-4; TRBD1 agrees at 9 bases. Germline-derived CDR1 and CDR2 are SEHNR and FQNEAQ (reference sequence). CDR3 length: 15 residues. V was pared by 5 bases and J by 9 bases, with 11 bases of the junction left unmatched. The CDR3 here is CASSATGGAPPIQYF. The CDR3 region has the DNA TGTGCCAGCAGCGCTACAGGGGGCGCTCCCCCCATTCAGTACTTC.

The table lists this clone with a count of one. This sequence joins TRBV5-1 and TRBJ2-1; D is possibly TRBD1 (5 bases). The CDR3 has 12 residues. The germline CDR1 and CDR2 sequences are SGHRS and YFSETQ. Trimming shortened V by 4 bases and J by 7 bases, and 9 bases separated the two germline ends. The CDR3 reads CASSQGLNEQFF. In DNA form, the CDR3 reads TGCGCCAGCAGCCAGGGTTTGAATGAGCAGTTCTTC.

This chain connects TRBV9 to TRBJ1-5; weak D call: TRBD1 (5 bases). Germline V gene data show CDR1 as SGDLS and CDR2 as YYNGEE. Trimming stripped 0 bases from V and 10 bases from J, with 17 bases between. The CDR3 totals 15 residues. The CDR3 DNA follows: TGTGCCAGCAGCGTAGGGGAATTGAGGGACCAACCCCAGCATTTT. This gives the protein CASSVGELRDQPQHF.

Comments on this clone: Other DNA sequences within the sample encode an identical CDR3. The V and J genes are TRBV27 and TRBJ1-1; D gene unclear. The V gene's germline CDR1 is MNHEY and CDR2 SMNVEV (reference sequence). V was clipped by 1 base and J by 5 bases, with 8 bases between them. The CDR3 loop spans 13 amino acids. CDR3 protein: CASSLYARTEAFF. In nucleotides, the CDR3 is TGTGCCAGCAGTTTATACGCCAGGACTGAAGCTTTCTTT.

The chain carries TRBV10-3 and TRBJ2-1; D gene ambiguous. Trimming pared 3 bases from V and 1 base from J, leaving 10 bases between. Looked up from germline, CDR1 is ENHRY and CDR2 is SYGVKD. This CDR3 contains 15 residues. CDR3 nucleotides: TGTGCCATCAGTGAAGGTAGTGGGTCCTACAATGAGCAGTTCTTC. Translating gives CAISEGSGSYNEQFF.

Only one count was recorded for this clone. The chain recombines TRBV27 with TRBJ1-2; the match to TRBD1 covers 7 bases. Looked up from germline, CDR1 is MNHEY and CDR2 is SMNVEV (reference sequence). V shed 8 bases and J 2 bases; nucleotides not matched to a gene: 8. The CDR3 sequence is 14 residues long. CDR3 coding DNA: TGTGCCAGCGGAGATTTACAGGGGAACTATGGCTACACCTTC. It is translated as CASGDLQGNYGYTF.

The rearrangement uses TRBV6-1 and TRBJ2-2, with 7 bases fitting TRBD1. The germline CDR1 and CDR2 sequences are MNHNS and SASEGT. The J segment lost 4 bases and the V segment lost 5 bases, leaving 4 bases of the junction unmatched. The CDR3 covers 14 residues. CDR3 sequence: CASSIDRATGELFF. The CDR3 bases are TGTGCCAGCAGTATAGACAGGGCCACCGGGGAGCTGTTTTTT.